What follows is one T cell receptor (beta chain) and its context. This entry comes from a study of T cells in localized non-small cell lung cancer. Germline-derived CDR1 and CDR2 are KGHSH and LQKENI. V was shortened by 6 bases and J by 0 bases, with 9 bases between the two germline ends. CDR3 length: 14 residues. Some clones are missing from TCRdb's copy, which holds only in-frame ones; the method was immunoSEQ multiplex PCR. The sample carries roughly 34,000 clones, less than 80% recorded once. The sequences come from peripheral blood, collected before any cancer treatment. The receptor comes from a male donor aged 60 or older with stage II squamous cell lung carcinoma. J is TRBJ2-1 and V is TRBV18; D is ambiguous. CDR3 residues: CASSPSSSYNEQFF. The CDR3 DNA reads TGTGCCAGCTCCCCCAGCAGCTCCTACAATGAGCAGTTCTTC.